This TCR beta chain was obtained from a study of CD8+CD57+ T cells in acquired aplastic anemia. Study context: DNA recovered from sorted CD4+ and CD8+ cells had a mean of about 3 ug. As sequenced from healthy donors, CD4+ cells averaged roughly 9.9 million reads.

CDR3 length equals 15 residues. Germline-derived CDR1 and CDR2 are LNHDA and SQIVND (reference sequence). Genomic DNA constituted the template upon which TCR beta VDJ and CDR3 profiling was performed. TCRdb re-analysed the reads in MiXCR, keeping a single row per CDR3 protein. This repertoire shows roughly 63,000 distinct CDR3 sequences, roughly 50% found once; its top ten account for around 8%. Note on this clonotype: Its antigen is unidentified. The germline gene is not matched at one end of the junction; a read error may be the cause.

Study-level findings and limits: About 30 was the count of CD8+ CDR3 sequences that patients shared with controls. CD8+ Simpson's diversity showed no significant patient-control difference.

Specimen: sorted CD4+, CD8+, or CD8+CD57+ T cells (not recorded which) from PBMCs. V gene TRBV19 combines with J gene TRBJ2-7; TRBD1 agrees at 10 bases. The receptor was isolated from a human donor in good health, serving as a control. CDR3 sequence reads: CASSRAGQGGLEQYF. Written as DNA, the CDR3 is TGTGCCAGCAGTAGAGCAGGACAGGGGGGGTTGGAGCAGTACTTC.